One T cell receptor beta chain is described in this entry. The CDR3 spans 15 residues. V was trimmed by 10 bases and J by 2 bases, leaving 21 bases between them. CDR1 is ENHRY, CDR2 SYGVKD, per germline. TCRdb redid the calling of the RT-PCR reads with MiXCR, one entry per CDR3 protein. The sample contains under 200,000 distinct CDR3 sequences, 25% to 35% of which appear only once. The sample comes from a study of patients and donors after allogeneic stem cell transplantation. The sequence came from a human donor who was either an allogeneic HSCT recipient or a stem cell or donor lymphocyte infusion donor (not recorded which). It is not recorded whose cells these are; they may come from a transplant donor. The specimen sequenced was blood, either unsorted or a sorted T cell fraction (not recorded which). The chain recombines TRBV10-3 with TRBJ2-7; D assignment may be TRBD1 or TRBD2 (5 bases each). CDR3 in DNA: TGTGCCACCTTGGGAGCCGGGACGCCACCCTACGAGCAGTACTTC. This encodes CATLGAGTPPYEQYF.